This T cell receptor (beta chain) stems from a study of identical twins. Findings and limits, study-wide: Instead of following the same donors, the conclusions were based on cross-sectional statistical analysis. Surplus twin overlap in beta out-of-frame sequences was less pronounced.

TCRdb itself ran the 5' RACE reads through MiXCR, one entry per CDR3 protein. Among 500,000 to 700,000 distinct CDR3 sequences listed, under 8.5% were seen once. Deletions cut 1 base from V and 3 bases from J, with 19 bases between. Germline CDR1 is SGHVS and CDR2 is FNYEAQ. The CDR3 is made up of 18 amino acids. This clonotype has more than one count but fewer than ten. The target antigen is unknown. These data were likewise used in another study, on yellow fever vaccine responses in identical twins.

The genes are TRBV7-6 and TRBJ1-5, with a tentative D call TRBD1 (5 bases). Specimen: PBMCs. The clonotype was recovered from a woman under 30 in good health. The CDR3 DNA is TGTGCCAGCAGCTTAGGTCCAACAGGTCAGCTTTCCAATCAGCCCCAGCATTTT. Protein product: CASSLGPTGQLSNQPQHF.